The rows below give T cell receptor beta chains drawn from one sample of a study of shared clonotypes between healthy human individuals. Clones were sequenced by immunoSEQ multiplex PCR, and TCRdb holds only the in-frame ones, with some missing. The table records 2 million to 2.5 million clones, more than 85% of them present only once. Sequenced input: naive CD8+ T cells from PBMCs. Receptor source: a young man in good health. Some clones in this sample may be carry-over from other donors' samples. CDR3s include the opening cysteine and the closing phenylalanine or tryptophan. The D gene is left open where the match is weak. Rows give clone size only sometimes, using once, few, many, or a class for an expanded clone.

J gene: TRBJ2-1; D gene: TRBD2; V gene: TRBV7-9; clone size: .; CDR3 length: 19; CDR3 DNA: TGTGCCAGCAGCTTAGTAACGTCGGGAGGGCCTGTATTTCACAATGAGCAGTTCTTC; CDR3 protein: CASSLVTSGGPVFHNEQFF
J gene: TRBJ1-2; D gene: TRBD1; V gene: TRBV4-1; clone size: .; CDR3 length: 17; CDR3 DNA: TGCGCCAGCAGCCAAGGTTTGGGGCAGGGGGCGAACTATGGCTACACCTTC; CDR3 protein: CASSQGLGQGANYGYTF
J gene: TRBJ2-1; D gene: .; V gene: TRBV28; clone size: .; CDR3 length: 16; CDR3 DNA: TGTGCCAGCAGTACCGGCCGGGACTCCCTCAACAATGAGCAGTTCTTC; CDR3 protein: CASSTGRDSLNNEQFF
J gene: TRBJ2-1; D gene: TRBD2; V gene: TRBV27; clone size: once; CDR3 length: 15; CDR3 DNA: TGTGCCAGCAGTTTCCTAGGGGAGGGACCTAATGAGCAGTTCTTC; CDR3 protein: CASSFLGEGPNEQFF
J gene: TRBJ1-1; D gene: TRBD1; V gene: TRBV6-6; clone size: .; CDR3 length: 14; CDR3 DNA: TGTGCCAGCAGTTACACAGGGGGTGGTACTGAAGCTTTCTTT; CDR3 protein: CASSYTGGGTEAFF
J gene: TRBJ2-1; D gene: TRBD1; V gene: TRBV5-8; clone size: .; CDR3 length: 16; CDR3 DNA: TGTGCCAGCAGCTCTACCGGGACAGGGTGGTTCAATGAGCAGTTCTTC; CDR3 protein: CASSSTGTGWFNEQFF
J gene: TRBJ2-6; D gene: .; V gene: TRBV28; clone size: .; CDR3 length: 15; CDR3 DNA: TGTGCCAGCAGTTTAACCTTCTCTGGGGCCAACGTCCTGACTTTC; CDR3 protein: CASSLTFSGANVLTF
J gene: TRBJ2-7; D gene: .; V gene: TRBV6-6; clone size: .; CDR3 length: 12; CDR3 DNA: TGTGCCAGCAGTTATACTCGCCCCGAGCAGTACTTC; CDR3 protein: CASSYTRPEQYF
J gene: TRBJ1-1; D gene: .; V gene: TRBV28; clone size: .; CDR3 length: 14; CDR3 DNA: TGTGCCAGCTGGGGGGGCAAATGGAACACTGAAGCTTTCTTT; CDR3 protein: CASWGGKWNTEAFF
J gene: TRBJ1-1; D gene: .; V gene: TRBV5-1; clone size: .; CDR3 length: 14; CDR3 DNA: TGCGCCAGCAGCTTGGTTGTTTGGAACACTGAAGCTTTCTTT; CDR3 protein: CASSLVVWNTEAFF
J gene: TRBJ2-5; D gene: TRBD2; V gene: TRBV29-1; clone size: .; CDR3 length: 14; CDR3 DNA: TGCAGCGTGAGCCGGGACTACTACTACAAGACCCAGTACTTC; CDR3 protein: CSVSRDYYYKTQYF
J gene: TRBJ2-7; D gene: TRBD1; V gene: TRBV28; clone size: .; CDR3 length: 14; CDR3 DNA: TGTGCCAGCACCCCCGGGACAGGGTTATACGAGCAGTACTTC; CDR3 protein: CASTPGTGLYEQYF
J gene: TRBJ1-5; D gene: TRBD1; V gene: TRBV27; clone size: .; CDR3 length: 15; CDR3 DNA: TGTGCCAGCAGTCAAACCCGACAGGGCCATCAGCCCCAGCATTTT; CDR3 protein: CASSQTRQGHQPQHF
J gene: TRBJ2-7; D gene: TRBD2; V gene: TRBV29-1; clone size: once; CDR3 length: 12; CDR3 DNA: TGCAGCGTGATGACTAGCGGGAGCGAGCAGTACTTC; CDR3 protein: CSVMTSGSEQYF
J gene: TRBJ1-2; D gene: .; V gene: TRBV9; clone size: .; CDR3 length: 14; CDR3 DNA: TGTGCCAGCAGCGGGCTAACAGGGATCTATGGCTACACCTTC; CDR3 protein: CASSGLTGIYGYTF
J gene: TRBJ2-3; D gene: .; V gene: TRBV11-2; clone size: .; CDR3 length: 17; CDR3 DNA: TGTGCCAGCAGCTTAGGGACAACCCGGGGGCGCACAGATACGCAGTATTTT; CDR3 protein: CASSLGTTRGRTDTQYF
J gene: TRBJ2-7; D gene: .; V gene: TRBV6-5; clone size: .; CDR3 length: 13; CDR3 DNA: TGTGCCAGCAGTAACAGGGTCTCCGACGAGCAGTACTTC; CDR3 protein: CASSNRVSDEQYF
J gene: TRBJ1-1; D gene: .; V gene: TRBV18; clone size: once; CDR3 length: 13; CDR3 DNA: TGTGCCAGCTCACCCCCCCTTAGGACTGAAGCTTTCTTT; CDR3 protein: CASSPPLRTEAFF
J gene: TRBJ2-5; D gene: TRBD1; V gene: TRBV7-9; clone size: .; CDR3 length: 16; CDR3 DNA: TGTGCCAGCAGCTTGAGAGGGACAGGGGCCCAAGAGACCCAGTACTTC; CDR3 protein: CASSLRGTGAQETQYF
J gene: TRBJ2-2; D gene: .; V gene: TRBV28; clone size: .; CDR3 length: 17; CDR3 DNA: TGTGCCAGCAGTTCCTTGTGGGAGAGAGTGACAGCCGGGGAGCTGTTTTTT; CDR3 protein: CASSSLWERVTAGELFF
J gene: TRBJ1-2; D gene: TRBD1; V gene: TRBV19; clone size: .; CDR3 length: 17; CDR3 DNA: TGTGCCAGTAGTATAATGGCAGGGGGCCTCAAAACGGGAGGCTACACCTTC; CDR3 protein: CASSIMAGGLKTGGYTF
J gene: TRBJ2-7; D gene: .; V gene: TRBV10-3; clone size: .; CDR3 length: 13; CDR3 DNA: TGTGCCGCCCGTTCAGACACCAACTACGAGCAGTACTTC; CDR3 protein: CAARSDTNYEQYF
J gene: TRBJ1-2; D gene: .; V gene: TRBV7-9; clone size: once; CDR3 length: 13; CDR3 DNA: TGTGCCAGCAGCCAAATGGGGCTGAAGGGCTACACCTTC; CDR3 protein: CASSQMGLKGYTF
J gene: TRBJ2-1; D gene: .; V gene: TRBV27; clone size: .; CDR3 length: 14; CDR3 DNA: TGTGCCAGCAGTTCGGGGGACAGATACAATGAGCAGTTCTTC; CDR3 protein: CASSSGDRYNEQFF
J gene: TRBJ2-7; D gene: .; V gene: TRBV5-6; clone size: .; CDR3 length: 14; CDR3 DNA: TGTGCCAGCAGCGACTGGCTAGCCTCCTACGAGCAGTACTTC; CDR3 protein: CASSDWLASYEQYF
J gene: TRBJ1-3; D gene: .; V gene: TRBV4-3; clone size: .; CDR3 length: 13; CDR3 DNA: TGCGCCAGCAGCCAAGGGTGGGGAAACACCATATATTTT; CDR3 protein: CASSQGWGNTIYF
J gene: TRBJ2-2; D gene: TRBD1; V gene: TRBV7-9; clone size: .; CDR3 length: 19; CDR3 DNA: TGTGCCAGCAGCCGCCGGGGCGGGGACAGGGAAATCGACACCGGGGAGCTGTTTTTT; CDR3 protein: CASSRRGGDREIDTGELFF
J gene: TRBJ2-3; D gene: TRBD2; V gene: TRBV29-1; clone size: .; CDR3 length: 16; CDR3 DNA: TGCAGCGTTGAAGACTGGACTAGCGGGGGGGGTTATACGCAGTATTTT; CDR3 protein: CSVEDWTSGGGYTQYF
J gene: TRBJ2-3; D gene: .; V gene: TRBV9; clone size: .; CDR3 length: 17; CDR3 DNA: TGTGCCAGCAGCGTAGCTGGCAGGACCAGGGGCACAGATACGCAGTATTTT; CDR3 protein: CASSVAGRTRGTDTQYF
J gene: TRBJ2-7; D gene: .; V gene: TRBV27; clone size: .; CDR3 length: 14; CDR3 DNA: TGTGCCAGCAGTCCCTGGGACAACTCCTACGAGCAGTACTTC; CDR3 protein: CASSPWDNSYEQYF
J gene: TRBJ2-7; D gene: .; V gene: TRBV29-1; clone size: .; CDR3 length: 13; CDR3 DNA: TGCAGCGTTGGACTGGACCTCTCCTACGAGCAGTACTTC; CDR3 protein: CSVGLDLSYEQYF
J gene: TRBJ2-1; D gene: TRBD2; V gene: TRBV15; clone size: .; CDR3 length: 16; CDR3 DNA: TGTGCCACCAGCAGAGGGAGCGGGGGGGGGTACAATGAGCAGTTCTTC; CDR3 protein: CATSRGSGGGYNEQFF
J gene: TRBJ1-3; D gene: .; V gene: TRBV28; clone size: once; CDR3 length: 19; CDR3 DNA: TGTGCCAGCAGTTTATCGCAACGTCGGATGGGCAGCTCTGGAAACACCATATATTTT; CDR3 protein: CASSLSQRRMGSSGNTIYF
J gene: TRBJ1-2; D gene: .; V gene: TRBV6-1; clone size: .; CDR3 length: 11; CDR3 DNA: TGTGCCAGCAGGATTAACTATGGCTACACCTTC; CDR3 protein: CASRINYGYTF
J gene: TRBJ2-6; D gene: .; V gene: TRBV28; clone size: .; CDR3 length: 17; CDR3 DNA: TGTGCCAGCAGTCCGCCGGGCTTCCTCTCTGGGGCCAACGTCCTGACTTTC; CDR3 protein: CASSPPGFLSGANVLTF
J gene: TRBJ1-2; D gene: .; V gene: TRBV7-9; clone size: .; CDR3 length: 12; CDR3 DNA: TGTGCCAGCAGCTTAGTCCTTCTAGGCTACACCTTC; CDR3 protein: CASSLVLLGYTF
J gene: TRBJ2-6; D gene: .; V gene: TRBV4-1; clone size: .; CDR3 length: 17; CDR3 DNA: TGCGCCAGCAGATTGAGGGCCCAACCCTCTGGGGCCAACGTCCTGACTTTC; CDR3 protein: CASRLRAQPSGANVLTF
J gene: TRBJ1-1; D gene: TRBD1; V gene: TRBV28; clone size: .; CDR3 length: 14; CDR3 DNA: TGTGCCAGCAGCATTACAGGGGGGAACACTGAAGCTTTCTTT; CDR3 protein: CASSITGGNTEAFF
J gene: TRBJ1-5; D gene: .; V gene: TRBV5-1; clone size: .; CDR3 length: 16; CDR3 DNA: TGCGCCAGCAGCGCAGGGGTAGGTGGGAGCAATCAGCCCCAGCATTTT; CDR3 protein: CASSAGVGGSNQPQHF
J gene: TRBJ2-3; D gene: .; V gene: TRBV7-2; clone size: .; CDR3 length: 14; CDR3 DNA: TGTGCCAGCAGCCCGAGACTGGGCGGCGGTACGCAGTATTTT; CDR3 protein: CASSPRLGGGTQYF
J gene: TRBJ2-7; D gene: .; V gene: TRBV28; clone size: .; CDR3 length: 15; CDR3 DNA: TGTGCCAGCAGGCTTTTTAACCAACCCCGCTCCGAGCAGTACTTC; CDR3 protein: CASRLFNQPRSEQYF
J gene: TRBJ2-1; D gene: .; V gene: TRBV29-1; clone size: .; CDR3 length: 14; CDR3 DNA: TGCACCTCGGTCGGGGACGACACCTACAATGAGCAGTTCTTC; CDR3 protein: CTSVGDDTYNEQFF
J gene: TRBJ2-3; D gene: TRBD1; V gene: TRBV5-1; clone size: .; CDR3 length: 16; CDR3 DNA: TGCGCCAGCAGCTCTTGGACAGGCCCTAGCACAGATACGCAGTATTTT; CDR3 protein: CASSSWTGPSTDTQYF
J gene: TRBJ2-7; D gene: TRBD2; V gene: TRBV14; clone size: once; CDR3 length: 17; CDR3 DNA: TGTGCCAGCAGCCAAGGGGTGATACGCCTAGCGGGGGGCGAGCAGTACTTC; CDR3 protein: CASSQGVIRLAGGEQYF
J gene: TRBJ2-2; D gene: TRBD1; V gene: TRBV9; clone size: .; CDR3 length: 13; CDR3 DNA: TGTGCCAGCGGGACAGCACTCACCGGGGAGCTGTTTTTT; CDR3 protein: CASGTALTGELFF
J gene: TRBJ2-3; D gene: TRBD2; V gene: TRBV6-4; clone size: .; CDR3 length: 15; CDR3 DNA: TGTGCCAGCAGTGACTCACGGGGGGGGACAGATACGCAGTATTTT; CDR3 protein: CASSDSRGGTDTQYF
J gene: TRBJ2-2; D gene: .; V gene: TRBV18; clone size: .; CDR3 length: 17; CDR3 DNA: TGTGCCAGCTCACCACGTCAAGTAGACCCGAACACCGGGGAGCTGTTTTTT; CDR3 protein: CASSPRQVDPNTGELFF
J gene: TRBJ2-5; D gene: .; V gene: TRBV19; clone size: .; CDR3 length: 15; CDR3 DNA: TGTGCCAGTAGTATTGAGAGAGAGTACCAAGAGACCCAGTACTTC; CDR3 protein: CASSIEREYQETQYF
J gene: TRBJ2-4; D gene: .; V gene: TRBV9; clone size: .; CDR3 length: 14; CDR3 DNA: TGTGCCAGCAGCGACGGGGCCCCCAAAAACATTCAGTACTTC; CDR3 protein: CASSDGAPKNIQYF
J gene: TRBJ2-7; D gene: .; V gene: TRBV4-1; clone size: .; CDR3 length: 15; CDR3 DNA: TGCGCCAGCAGCCAAAAGGAGGCAGATCCCTACGAGCAGTACTTC; CDR3 protein: CASSQKEADPYEQYF
J gene: TRBJ2-1; D gene: .; V gene: TRBV28; clone size: .; CDR3 length: 13; CDR3 DNA: TGTGCCAGCAGTTTAGGGCAGGTTCGTGAGCAGTTCTTC; CDR3 protein: CASSLGQVREQFF
J gene: TRBJ2-3; D gene: TRBD2; V gene: TRBV6-5; clone size: .; CDR3 length: 16; CDR3 DNA: TGTGCCAGCAGTTATAAAGCGGGAGAGGTCCCAGATACGCAGTATTTT; CDR3 protein: CASSYKAGEVPDTQYF